The 22 T cell receptor beta chains below were found in one sample sequenced in a study of blood T cells in healthy people across ages. A second PCR, run for about 6 to 11 cycles, used a sample-barcoded 5' primer plus a J-beta primer mix. TCRdb reprocessed the 5' RACE reads with MiXCR, giving one entry per CDR3 protein. The table shows about 1.5 million distinct CDR3 sequences, with 42% occurring only once. The sequenced sample consisted of blood. The origin of the receptors is a woman between 18 and 29 years old in good health.

The V call is TRBV9, the J call TRBJ2-1, with D possibly called TRBD1 or TRBD2 (5 bases each). V was shortened by 0 bases and J by 13 bases, with 17 bases between the two germline ends. The V gene's germline CDR1 is SGDLS and CDR2 YYNGEE. This CDR3 has 14 residues. The CDR3 DNA reads as TGTGCCAGCAGCGTAGGTTACAGCCAAGGGACCCAGTTCTTC. It is translated as CASSVGYSQGTQFF.

In this sample, this clonotype turned up once. The V gene is TRBV7-6, the J gene TRBJ1-6; D is ambiguous. The CDR3 length is 19 residues. V lost 1 base and J lost 0, with 16 bases in between. Per the germline V gene, CDR1 is SGHVS and CDR2 is FNYEAQ. In DNA form, the CDR3 reads TGTGCCAGCAGCTTAGAGGCGGGAGATCGAAGCTCCTATAATTCACCCCTCCACTTT. Protein product: CASSLEAGDRSSYNSPLHF.

This clonotype was observed a handful of times. The V gene is TRBV5-1, the J gene TRBJ1-2; D is possibly TRBD1 (5 bases). V shed 4 bases and J shed 4 bases, with 14 bases lying between them. This CDR3 spans 14 amino acids. Looked up from germline, CDR1 is SGHRS and CDR2 is YFSETQ. CDR3 sequence (DNA): TGCGCCAGCAGCGAGAGGGACCGCACCTATGGCTACACCTTC. Protein: CASSERDRTYGYTF.

The sample holds a few counts of this clonotype. The chain links TRBV7-6 to TRBJ2-5; unclear D gene. The ends were cut back, 0 bases at V and 1 base at J, with 9 bases in the middle. CDR3 length equals 15 residues. Germline loops: CDR1 SGHVS, CDR2 FNYEAQ. CDR3 loop: CASSLALGFQETQYF. The CDR3 DNA reads TGTGCCAGCAGCTTAGCTCTTGGGTTCCAAGAGACCCAGTACTTC.

This CDR3 reads CAISGLAENTDTQYF. CDR3 in DNA: TGTGCCATCAGTGGGCTAGCGGAAAACACAGATACGCAGTATTTT. The rearrangement links TRBV10-3 to TRBJ2-3, with 7 bases identical to TRBD2. Losses at the gene ends were 4 bases for V and 2 bases for J; bases not matched to a gene: 6. CDR3 size: 15 residues. CDR1 and CDR2 (germline): ENHRY, SYGVKD.

Points on this clonotype: At one end, the junction sequence differs from germline, possibly due to a read error. The chain recombines TRBV5-1 with TRBJ2-7; D is tentatively TRBD1 or TRBD2 (6 bases each). Germline loops: CDR1 SGHRS, CDR2 YFSETQ. The CDR3 loop spans 15 amino acids. The CDR3 reads CASSWGDRDNYGQYF. CDR3 DNA: TGCGCCAGCAGCTGGGGGGACCGGGACAACTACGGGCAGTACTTC. The full variable domain, with the rest looked up from reference TRBV5-1 and TRBJ2-7, is KAGVTQTPRYLIKTRGQQVTLSCSPISGHRSVSWYQQTPGQGLQFLFEYFSETQRNKGNFPGRFSGRQFSNSRSEMNVSTLELGDSALYLCASSWGDRDNYGQYFGPGTRLTVT.

The chain combines TRBV21-1 with TRBJ2-3; TRBD2, the table's D call, was not compared with the DNA. TRBV21-1 is an annotated pseudogene. This CDR3 spans 17 amino acids. DNA for the CDR3: TGTGCCAGCAGCACCCCGGGACTAGCCCTCCACATGGATACGCAGTATTTT. This gives the protein CASSTPGLALHMDTQYF.

Only a few counts were recorded for this clonotype. The chain couples TRBV3-1 to TRBJ2-1; D is perhaps TRBD2 (6 bases). V was clipped by 5 bases and J by 4 bases, with 15 bases between them. CDR3 length: 15 amino acids. From germline, CDR1 is LGHDT and CDR2 YNNKEL (reference sequence). CDR3 sequence: CASSDRDLLYNEQFF. As DNA, the CDR3 is TGTGCCAGCAGCGATCGGGACTTATTGTACAATGAGCAGTTCTTC.

Many counts were recorded for this clonotype. The chain joins TRBV20-1 to TRBJ2-7, with 10 positions matching TRBD2. The germline gives CDR1 DFQATT, CDR2 SNEGSKA (reference sequence). The trim removed 2 bases at V and 3 bases at J, leaving 4 bases unmatched. This CDR3 has 14 amino acids. The CDR3 region has the DNA TGCAGTGCTAGAAGTCTAGCGGGAGTCTACGAGCAGTACTTC. It codes for CSARSLAGVYEQYF.

The table lists this clonotype with a few counts. This chain connects TRBV20-1 to TRBJ2-3, with D hard to call. Germline lookup yields CDR1 DFQATT and CDR2 SNEGSKA (reference sequence). The CDR3 is 15 residues long. The V and J ends lost 5 bases and 0 bases respectively, with 15 bases between them. CDR3 sequence (DNA): TGCAGTGCTGGCAAGTCGACGCTAAGCACAGATACGCAGTATTTT. Its protein is CSAGKSTLSTDTQYF.

CDR3 region: CSAIRLQETQYF. For the CDR3, the DNA is TGCAGTGCTATACGTTTGCAAGAGACCCAGTACTTC. The chain combines TRBV20-1 with TRBJ2-5; D gene ambiguous. CDR3 length: 12 residues. Looked up from germline, CDR1 is DFQATT and CDR2 is SNEGSKA (reference sequence). V lost 4 bases to trimming and J lost 2 bases, with 8 bases between them.

The table lists this clonotype with a few counts. The J gene is TRBJ2-5, the V gene TRBV29-1, with a tentative D call TRBD2 (5 bases). With 3 bases removed from V and 3 bases from J, the gap between germline ends came to 20 bases. The CDR3 runs 16 residues. Germline-derived CDR1 and CDR2 are SQVTM and ANQGSEA. The chain's CDR3 is CSVEGSAKDLKETQYF. CDR3 DNA sequence: TGCAGCGTTGAGGGGAGTGCTAAAGACCTCAAAGAGACCCAGTACTTC. Full variable domain (rest looked up from reference TRBV29-1 and TRBJ2-5): SAVISQKPSRDICQRGTSLTIQCQVDSQVTMMFWYRQQPGQSLTLIATANQGSEATYESGFVIDKFPISRPNLTFSTLTVSNMSPEDSSIYLCSVEGSAKDLKETQYFGPGTRLLVL.

The CDR3 coding sequence is TGTGCCAGCACCCTACTGGCAGGGCCTTACGAGCAGTACTTC. Translating gives CASTLLAGPYEQYF. The chain uses TRBV6-5 and TRBJ2-7; D might be TRBD1 (5 bases). Germline CDR1 MNHEY, CDR2 SVGAGI. This CDR3 spans 14 amino acids. Trimming cost V 7 bases and J 4 bases, with 17 bases left between them.

The rearrangement links TRBV2 to TRBJ1-2; the match to TRBD1 covers 9 bases. The V segment lost 6 bases and the J segment 6 bases; nucleotides outside the gene matches: 2. Per germline, CDR1 SNHLY and CDR2 FYNNEI. The CDR3 extends over 12 amino acids. The CDR3 DNA is TGTGCCAGCAGGGGACAGGGACATGGCTACACCTTC. It specifies CASRGQGHGYTF.

This clonotype has a handful of counts. The V call is TRBV6-5, the J call TRBJ2-5, with TRBD2 matching 8 bases. There are 16 residues in the CDR3. V lost 6 bases and J lost 5; bases outside the gene matches: 14. CDR1 and CDR2 from the germline V gene are MNHEY and SVGAGI. CDR3 bases: TGTGCCAGCAGCCCACCGGGAAAGCGGGGGACTGAGACCCAGTACTTC. Translating it yields CASSPPGKRGTETQYF.

The CDR3 nucleotides are TGTGCCAGCAGCTTAAGAGGACTAGCGGGAGGAGTTTGGTGGGATACGCAGTATTTT. This codes for CASSLRGLAGGVWWDTQYF. The rearrangement joins TRBV27 to TRBJ2-3, with 14 bases fitting TRBD2. The CDR3 spans 19 residues. V lost 6 bases to trimming and J lost 6 bases; unmatched junction nucleotides: 17. Germline assignment: CDR1 MNHEY and CDR2 SMNVEV (reference sequence).

This clonotype was observed a handful of times. V gene TRBV20-1 combines with J gene TRBJ2-7; 10 nucleotides line up with TRBD2. The junction had 3 bases not matched to a gene; V was cut back by 1 base and J by 3 bases. Germline loops: CDR1 DFQATT, CDR2 SNEGSKA (reference sequence). CDR3 length: 14 amino acids. CDR3 loop: CSARARTSGYEQYF. The CDR3 coding sequence is TGCAGTGCTAGAGCTAGGACTAGCGGCTACGAGCAGTACTTC.

This clonotype was seen a handful of times. This chain connects TRBV7-9 to TRBJ2-4; 8 bases match TRBD2. V gave up 5 bases and J gave up 4 bases; unmatched junction bases: 7. The CDR3 extends over 15 amino acids. Germline assignment: CDR1 SEHNR and CDR2 FQNEAQ (reference sequence). The DNA for the CDR3 is TGTGCCAGCAGCCTCGAAGCGGGGGCGAAAAACATTCAGTACTTC. Translated, it gives CASSLEAGAKNIQYF.

The gene calls are TRBV13 and TRBJ2-4; 10 nucleotides align to TRBD1. With 1 base clipped from V and 6 bases from J, the junction kept 3 bases outside the gene matches. There are 15 residues in the CDR3. Germline-derived CDR1 and CDR2 are PRHDT and FYEKMQ (reference sequence). The CDR3 spells CASSLETGGINIQYF. In DNA, the CDR3 is TGTGCCAGCAGCTTAGAGACAGGGGGCATAAACATTCAGTACTTC.

V usage is TRBV20-1 and J usage is TRBJ2-5, with D perhaps TRBD1 (7 bases). Germline-derived CDR1 and CDR2 are DFQATT and SNEGSKA (reference sequence). The CDR3 extends over 15 amino acids. Trimming shortened V by 6 bases and J by 1 base, and 18 bases separated the two germline ends. The CDR3 protein is CSAPDGGTVQETQYF. The CDR3 coding sequence is TGCAGTGCCCCCGATGGGGGGACAGTCCAAGAGACCCAGTACTTC.

The chain recombines TRBV11-2 with TRBJ2-3; D might be TRBD1 (6 bases). V was trimmed by 5 bases and J by 1 base, leaving 16 bases between them. Germline V gives CDR1 SGHAT, CDR2 FQNNGV. The CDR3 spans 16 residues. CDR3 residues: CASSPDTGSGTDTQYF. The DNA of the CDR3 is TGTGCCAGCAGCCCGGATACAGGGTCAGGCACAGATACGCAGTATTTT.

The chain links TRBV18 to TRBJ2-3; 8 nucleotides align to TRBD1. CDR3 length: 14 residues. The germline V gene encodes CDR1 KGHSH and CDR2 LQKENI. The V and J ends lost 5 bases and 4 bases, in that order; junction bases with no gene match: 5. The CDR3 region is CASSTQGASDTQYF. DNA for the CDR3: TGTGCCAGCTCAACGCAGGGGGCTTCAGATACGCAGTATTTT. The full variable domain, with the rest looked up from reference TRBV18 and TRBJ2-3, is NAGVMQNPRHLVRRRGQEARLRCSPMKGHSHVYWYRQLPEEGLKFMVYLQKENIIDESGMPKERFSAEFPKEGPSILRIQQVVRGDSAAYFCASSTQGASDTQYFGPGTRLTVL.